The 8 T cell receptor beta chains below come from one sample, sequenced in a study of Ad26.COV2.S vaccination and SARS-CoV-2 variants. Libraries were prepared by immunoSEQ multiplex PCR; TCRdb keeps only in-frame clonotypes and omits some of them. The table includes roughly 420,000 clones, 89% detected once. Specified treatment: some 20 received Ad26.COV2.S at low or high dose, single or two shots; about 5 received placebo; per-sample allocation not given. The samples date from day 63 after the first vaccine or placebo injection. The sample was peripheral blood, taken in a trial of Ad26.COV2.S vaccine versus placebo. These receptors were obtained from a person aged 18-65 years who received the Ad26.COV2.S COVID-19 vaccine or a placebo.

The chain recombines TRBV12-5 with TRBJ2-1, with D tentatively TRBD1 or TRBD2 (5 bases each). CDR1 and CDR2 (germline): LGHNT, FRNRAP. There are 18 residues in the CDR3. The V and J ends lost 3 bases and 4 bases respectively, with 22 bases between them. The CDR3 DNA is TGTGCTAGTGGTTTAGCGCTCCGGGACCCCTCTGTTTACAATGAGCAGTTCTTC. It codes for CASGLALRDPSVYNEQFF.

V usage is TRBV28 and J usage is TRBJ1-6, with 11 bases fitting TRBD1. The CDR3 sequence is 15 residues long. In germline, CDR1 is MDHEN, CDR2 SYDVKM. V lost 5 bases to trimming and J lost 10 bases; unmatched junction nucleotides: 7. In nucleotides, the CDR3 is TGTGCCAGCAGTCCATGGGGGACAGGGGGATCACCCCTCCACTTT. It is translated as CASSPWGTGGSPLHF. Together with reference TRBV28 and TRBJ1-6, the CDR3 gives the full variable domain: DVKVTQSSRYLVKRTGEKVFLECVQDMDHENMFWYRQDPGLGLRLIYFSYDVKMKEKGDIPEGYSVSREKKERFSLILESASTNQTSMYLCASSPWGTGGSPLHFGNGTRLTVT.

With regard to this clone: Different DNA sequences within this sample yield the same CDR3. The rearrangement links TRBV6-5 to TRBJ1-3; tentatively, D is TRBD1 (5 bases). This CDR3 region has 14 residues. The ends were cut back, 3 bases at V and 4 bases at J, with 10 bases in the middle. Germline V lookup: CDR1 MNHEY, CDR2 SVGAGI. The DNA for the CDR3 is TGTGCCAGCAGTTATTCAGGGTACGGAAACACCATATATTTT. Translated, it gives CASSYSGYGNTIYF.

The chain recombines TRBV2 with TRBJ1-5; 8 nucleotides match TRBD1. The CDR3 sequence is 15 residues long. The J segment lost 5 bases and the V segment lost 6 bases, leaving 9 bases of the junction unmatched. Germline CDR1 is SNHLY and CDR2 is FYNNEI. The CDR3 sequence: CASSLRDRHYQPQHF. The DNA of the CDR3 is TGTGCCAGCAGCCTTCGGGACAGGCATTATCAGCCCCAGCATTTT.

This chain uses TRBV2 with TRBJ1-2; D is unclear. The germline V gene encodes CDR1 SNHLY and CDR2 FYNNEI. The CDR3 is 15 residues long. Trimming removed 8 bases from V and 6 bases from J, with 22 bases in between. The CDR3 nucleotides read TGTGCCAGCGTAAGAGAAGGACGGAGTACCAATGGCTACACCTTC. Its protein product is CASVREGRSTNGYTF.

This CDR3 is CASSDTGGYNEQFF. DNA of the CDR3: TGTGCCAGCAGTGATACAGGGGGCTACAATGAGCAGTTCTTC. This chain uses TRBV25-1 with TRBJ2-1; the match to TRBD1 covers 8 bases. Germline V gene sequence: CDR1 MGHDK, CDR2 SYGVNS. V was clipped by 3 bases and J by 3 bases; unmatched bases: 1. The CDR3 has 14 amino acids.

CDR3 sequence: CASSGDTYNEQFF. The CDR3 nucleotides read TGTGCCAGCAGTGGGGACACATACAATGAGCAGTTCTTC. V is TRBV28 and J is TRBJ2-1; the D gene is possibly TRBD1 (6 bases). V was cut by 5 bases and J by 4 bases, with 9 bases left in between. Per germline, CDR1 MDHEN and CDR2 SYDVKM. CDR3 length: 13 residues. Full variable domain (missing parts from reference TRBV28 and TRBJ2-1): DVKVTQSSRYLVKRTGEKVFLECVQDMDHENMFWYRQDPGLGLRLIYFSYDVKMKEKGDIPEGYSVSREKKERFSLILESASTNQTSMYLCASSGDTYNEQFFGPGTRLTVL.

This clone was recorded only once. V is TRBV7-9 and J is TRBJ2-7; D gene uncertain. CDR1 and CDR2 (germline): SEHNR, FQNEAQ (reference sequence). This CDR3 has 13 amino acids. The CDR3 protein is CASSLVEGSEQYV. DNA for the CDR3: TGTGCCAGCAGTTTAGTCGAAGGGTCCGAGCAGTACGTC.